This paragraph reports one T cell receptor (beta chain). This clonotype was recorded many times. What this receptor recognizes is not known. Base qualities are missing; no much larger clone stands one base away. This sample is drawn from a study of blood T cells in healthy people across ages (dated by TCRdb to the mid-2010s). As for the study more broadly: In model experiments, roughly one uniquely barcoded TCR beta cDNA molecule per two T cells was captured by template switching. Two additional independent replicas of 1 million unique cDNA reads from the same blood draw were analyzed for two donors (one aged 18 to 29 and one aged 80 or older). The donors were split into four age groups: young (average about 15 years), middle-aged (more than 35), aged (approximately 60) and long-lived (approximately 80). Using deep sequencing normalized with unique cDNA molecular identifiers, the study measured how TCR beta repertoire diversity changes with age. To avoid experimental bias, donors of different ages were randomly spread across the sequencing lanes.

From the cysteine through the phenylalanine, the CDR3 covers 14 amino acids. This entry keeps only the CDR3 DNA: 42 bases, framed from base 1. According to the germline V gene, CDR1 reads SGHRS and CDR2 reads YFSETQ. At the junction V is shortened by 6 bases and J by 5 bases, with 15 bases in between. Study-level results and caveats: Donor CMV infection status was unknown, potentially confounding age-related changes in expanded clonotypes. The long-lived group showed more naive CD4+ T cells, fewer expanded clones and increased TCR diversity than the aged group, suggesting age selection. Total diversity estimates from one million sequenced T cells were considered lower bounds and underestimates. As age increased, observed TCR beta diversity per million T cells dropped in a roughly linear way, and a significant reduction was already evident by age 40. Conclusive comparison of naive and antigen-experienced compartments was prevented by the profiling of bulk unsorted PBMCs. The percentage of naive T cells measured by flow cytometry correlated strongly with observed TCR beta diversity.

The approximately 39 donors, aged about 6 to 100 years, were systemically healthy Caucasian individuals from Russia. Each donor gave about 9.7 milliliters of peripheral blood, drawn into EDTA-treated Vacutainer tubes. Ficoll-Paque density-gradient centrifugation was used to isolate PBMCs, with at least 6.5 million per sample. Total RNA, at least 5.5 micrograms per sample, was extracted from PBMCs with Trizol reagent. Naive CD45RAhigh/CD27high T cell percentages were measured by flow cytometry on a PBMC aliquot from every donor. The receptor library was made with 5' RACE. Sequencer: Illumina HiSeq 2500. A second about 7 to 12 cycle PCR used a sample-barcoded 5' primer and a J-beta primer mix. Each TCR beta cDNA molecule received a unique molecular identifier from a template-switch 5' adaptor carrying 12 random nucleotides. At least 2.5 million CDR3-containing paired-end reads were obtained from each sample. All of the RNA was converted into first-strand cDNA using the Mint cDNA synthesis kit, with a TRBC-specific oligonucleotide serving as the primer. Following uracil-DNA glycosylase treatment, a first 18-cycle PCR with universal primers M1SS and BC2_uni_R was performed on all cDNA. The paper's data handling went like this. For normalization, 1 million high-quality reads, each with a distinct molecular identifier, were randomly selected from each sample. Instead of being binned into consensus sequences, reads with shared molecular identifiers were discarded. MiTCR, with a Q25 quality threshold and the strictest error-elimination algorithm, was used for CDR3 identification, clonotype clustering and error correction. A nonparametric unseen species model with Euler transformation was used to estimate a lower bound on total TCR beta diversity. TCRdb reprocessing: public reads trimmed at Q25 with fastp, clones called with MiXCR, in-frame beta chains kept. Identical CDR3 proteins give one entry, which carries the most common genes and DNA. TCRdb's processing, not the authors' own work, is the source of the V and J calls. This sample comprises hundreds of thousands of distinct CDR3 sequences, over 40% of them detected only once. Around an eighth of the sample is held by the ten biggest clonotypes.

Sequencing was carried out using blood. This sequence originates from a woman aged 80 or over in good health. The rearrangement combines TRBV5-1 with TRBJ2-1; the D gene is perhaps TRBD2, from 6 matching bases. The CDR3 loop reads CASTAGTGNNEQFF. Here is the DNA: TGCGCCAGCACAGCCGGGACTGGCAACAATGAGCAGTTCTTC.